This passage covers 17 T cell receptor beta chains from one sample sequenced in a study of cytomegalovirus exposure and HLA in healthy donors. PCR amplification relied on 60 Vbeta primers (plus 13 Jbeta primers). Generated by immunoSEQ multiplex PCR, the TCRdb table keeps only in-frame clones and is missing some. The sample has 170,000 or so clones; just under 80% are singletons. The material sequenced was PBMCs. All receptors come from a woman aged 45-59 years in good health and CMV-seropositive.

The chain has TRBV7-2 and TRBJ1-5, with 8 bases fitting TRBD1. The germline gives CDR1 SGHTA, CDR2 FQGNSA. The CDR3 runs 15 residues. J was trimmed by 4 bases and V by 5 bases; bases with no gene match: 7. For the CDR3, the DNA is TGTGCCAGCAGCCCCCAGACAGGGGATAATCAGCCCCAGCATTTT. This encodes CASSPQTGDNQPQHF.

Remarks on this clone: The junction and the germline gene differ at one end; a read error may be behind it. Here the CDR3 reads CASSLQGAAGELFF. In DNA, the CDR3 is TGTGCTAGCAGCTTACAGGGGGCGGCCGGGGAGCTGTTTTTT. J is TRBJ2-2 and V is TRBV7-7, with 9 bases matching TRBD1. This CDR3 has 14 residues. Germline values: CDR1 SSHAT, CDR2 FNYEAQ (reference sequence).

A word on this clone: The junction does not match germline at one end; this may be a read error. J is TRBJ1-3 and V is TRBV7-2; the D gene is possibly TRBD1 (5 bases). Germline V gives CDR1 SGHTA, CDR2 FQGNSA. The CDR3 sequence is 12 residues long. The CDR3 is CASSATRVSIGF. DNA for the CDR3: TGTGCCAGCAGCGCCACCAGGGTCTCGATCGGATTT.

The gene calls are TRBV5-1 and TRBJ2-7, with 10 bases aligning to TRBD1. Germline CDR1 and CDR2: SGHRS and YFSETQ. V shed 4 bases, J shed 5 bases, and the junction held 6 bases outside the gene matches. The CDR3 has 14 residues. CDR3 sequence (DNA): TGCGCCAGCAGCCCCGGGACAGGGGACGACGAGCAGTACTTC. Translated, it gives CASSPGTGDDEQYF. Drawing the rest from reference TRBV5-1 and TRBJ2-7, the complete variable domain is KAGVTQTPRYLIKTRGQQVTLSCSPISGHRSVSWYQQTPGQGLQFLFEYFSETQRNKGNFPGRFSGRQFSNSRSEMNVSTLELGDSALYLCASSPGTGDDEQYFGPGTRLTVT.

The chain is built from TRBV2 and TRBJ1-5, with D unclear. This CDR3 contains 14 residues. From germline, CDR1 is SNHLY and CDR2 FYNNEI. Trimming removed 7 bases at V and 7 bases at J, with 17 bases between. The CDR3 loop is CASTGRRVQQPQHF. The CDR3 DNA follows: TGTGCCAGCACCGGGAGGAGGGTACAGCAGCCCCAGCATTTT. Full variable domain (remainder filled in from reference TRBV2 and TRBJ1-5): EPEVTQTPSHQVTQMGQEVILRCVPISNHLYFYWYRQILGQKVEFLVSFYNNEISEKSEIFDDQFSVERPDGSNFTLKIRSTKLEDSAMYFCASTGRRVQQPQHFGDGTRLSIL.

The chain joins TRBV6-1 to TRBJ2-7; 8 nucleotides line up with TRBD1. The CDR3 covers 15 residues. In germline, CDR1 is MNHNS, CDR2 SASEGT. The trim removed 1 base at V and 4 bases at J, leaving 6 bases unmatched. This chain's CDR3 is CASSEGRGLVYEQYF. In nucleotides, the CDR3 is TGTGCCAGCAGTGAAGGCAGGGGGCTAGTGTACGAGCAGTACTTC.

This clone has only a few counts. The chain carries TRBV4-2 and TRBJ2-7; D perhaps matches TRBD1 (7 bases). V was shortened by 4 bases and J by 5 bases, with 15 bases between the two germline ends. Germline V lookup: CDR1 LGHNA, CDR2 YNFKEQ. The CDR3 covers 14 residues. CDR3 amino acids: CASSRGGGLNEQYF. The CDR3 DNA sequence: TGTGCCAGCAGCCGTGGAGGGGGCTTAAACGAGCAGTACTTC.

The rearrangement joins TRBV2 to TRBJ1-5; D is possibly TRBD1 (5 bases). There are 14 residues in the CDR3. The V end was cut by 6 bases, the J end by 7 bases, with 16 bases between. CDR1 SNHLY and CDR2 FYNNEI come from the germline V gene. The CDR3 loop reads CASSSFGGEQPQHF. Here the CDR3 DNA reads TGTGCCAGCAGCTCGTTCGGGGGAGAGCAGCCCCAGCATTTT.

The chain has TRBV4-2 and TRBJ1-1; 8 nucleotides match TRBD1. The length of the CDR3 is 12 residues. Germline lookup yields CDR1 LGHNA and CDR2 YNFKEQ. J was trimmed by 8 bases and V by 3 bases; bases with no gene match: 2. DNA for the CDR3: TGTGCCAGCAGCCAGCAGGGGGCCGAAGCTTTCTTT. This gives the protein CASSQQGAEAFF.

The V call is TRBV18, the J call TRBJ1-1; maybe TRBD1 (5 bases). Germline lookup yields CDR1 KGHSH and CDR2 LQKENI. Trimming stripped 2 bases from V and 3 bases from J, with 7 bases between. The length of the CDR3 is 13 residues. This CDR3 is CASSPTGDTEAFF. The CDR3 coding sequence is TGTGCCAGCTCACCAACGGGGGACACTGAAGCTTTCTTT.

The V call is TRBV29-1, the J call TRBJ1-3, with no clear D. The germline gives CDR1 SQVTM, CDR2 ANQGSEA. Trimming removed 5 bases at V and 0 bases at J, with 14 bases between. The CDR3 contains 15 residues. CDR3 nucleotides: TGCAGCGTTCGAGACAACTCACTCTCTGGAAACACCATATATTTT. Its translation is CSVRDNSLSGNTIYF.

The V gene is TRBV7-8, the J gene TRBJ2-3; 7 bases are shared with TRBD2. Germline V CDR1 and CDR2: SGHVS, FQNEAQ. The trim removed 2 bases at V and 2 bases at J, leaving 10 bases unmatched. The CDR3 contains 17 residues. The CDR3 region is CASSLRPAGTSTDTQYF. CDR3 DNA sequence: TGTGCCAGCAGCTTAAGGCCAGCGGGGACCTCCACAGATACGCAGTATTTT.

The V call is TRBV6-6, the J call TRBJ2-1, with 9 bases lining up with TRBD2. Trimming removed 2 bases from V and 7 bases from J; junction bases left unmatched: 9. The germline V gene has CDR1 MNHNY and CDR2 SVGAGI (reference sequence). The CDR3 sequence is 16 residues long. The CDR3 loop is CASSYRAGGPRNEQFF. CDR3 coding DNA: TGTGCCAGCAGTTACCGGGCGGGGGGGCCGAGGAATGAGCAGTTCTTC.

The genes are TRBV2 and TRBJ2-5, with TRBD2 identical over 7 bases. The length of the CDR3 is 11 residues. Trimming took 6 bases from V and 9 from J; bases not matched to a gene: 4. Germline loops: CDR1 SNHLY, CDR2 FYNNEI. The CDR3 nucleotides are TGTGCCAGCAGCCTCCGGGAGGCCCAGTACTTC. Its protein is CASSLREAQYF.

V usage is TRBV15 and J usage is TRBJ2-1; unclear D gene. Per the germline V gene, CDR1 is LNHNV and CDR2 is YYDKDF (reference sequence). This CDR3 is 17 amino acids long. V lost 0 bases and J 6 bases, leaving 18 bases between the germline ends. For the CDR3, the DNA is TGTGCCACCAGCAGAGATATCGGTCAGTCATGGGCCAATGAGCAGTTCTTC. This gives the protein CATSRDIGQSWANEQFF.

This clone was observed a few times. The J gene is TRBJ2-3, the V gene TRBV28; 11 bases agree with TRBD1. The CDR3 is 15 amino acids. Trimming took 8 bases from V and 5 from J; bases not matched to a gene: 9. Per germline, CDR1 MDHEN and CDR2 SYDVKM. The chain's CDR3 is CASYKDRGREDTQYF. CDR3 DNA sequence: TGTGCCAGCTATAAGGACAGGGGGCGCGAAGATACGCAGTATTTT. The full variable domain, its missing parts supplied by reference TRBV28 and TRBJ2-3, is DVKVTQSSRYLVKRTGEKVFLECVQDMDHENMFWYRQDPGLGLRLIYFSYDVKMKEKGDIPEGYSVSREKKERFSLILESASTNQTSMYLCASYKDRGREDTQYFGPGTRLTVL.

The chain couples TRBV29-1 to TRBJ2-3, with a tentative D call TRBD2 (6 bases). The CDR3 length is 14 residues. V was pared by 3 bases and J by 6 bases, with 16 bases between. Germline V CDR1 and CDR2: SQVTM, ANQGSEA. The CDR3 sequence is CSVDRGLPRDTQYF. The CDR3 DNA sequence: TGCAGCGTTGATAGGGGACTTCCGAGGGATACGCAGTATTTT.